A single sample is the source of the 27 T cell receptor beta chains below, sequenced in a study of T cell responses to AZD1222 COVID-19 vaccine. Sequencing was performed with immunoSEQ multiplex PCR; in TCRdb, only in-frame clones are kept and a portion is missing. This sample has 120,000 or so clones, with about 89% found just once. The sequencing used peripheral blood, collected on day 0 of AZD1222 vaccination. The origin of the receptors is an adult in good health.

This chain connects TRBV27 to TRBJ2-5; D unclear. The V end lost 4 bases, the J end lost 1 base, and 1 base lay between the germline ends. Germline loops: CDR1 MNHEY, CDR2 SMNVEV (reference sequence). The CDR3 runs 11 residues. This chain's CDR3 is CASSSQETQYF. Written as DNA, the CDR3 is TGTGCCAGCAGTTCCCAAGAGACCCAGTACTTC.

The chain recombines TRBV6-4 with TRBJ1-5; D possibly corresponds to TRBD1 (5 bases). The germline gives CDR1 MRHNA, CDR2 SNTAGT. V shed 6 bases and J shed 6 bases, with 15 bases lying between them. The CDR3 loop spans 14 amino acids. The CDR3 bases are TGTGCCAGCAGGAACTCCAGGGTGTCTCAGCCCCAGCATTTT. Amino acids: CASRNSRVSQPQHF.

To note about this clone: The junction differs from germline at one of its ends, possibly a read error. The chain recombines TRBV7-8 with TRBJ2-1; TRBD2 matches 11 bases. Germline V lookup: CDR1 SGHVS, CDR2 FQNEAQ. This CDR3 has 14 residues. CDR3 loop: CASSLVGSGRALLF. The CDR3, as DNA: TGTGCCAGCAGCTTAGTCGGTAGCGGGAGGGCCTTGCTCTTC. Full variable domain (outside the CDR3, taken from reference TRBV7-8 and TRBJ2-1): GAGVSQSPRYKVAKRGQDVALRCDPISGHVSLFWYQQALGQGPEFLTYFQNEAQLDKSGLPSDRFFAERPEGSVSTLKIQRTQQEDSAVYLCASSLVGSGRALLFGPGTRLTVL.

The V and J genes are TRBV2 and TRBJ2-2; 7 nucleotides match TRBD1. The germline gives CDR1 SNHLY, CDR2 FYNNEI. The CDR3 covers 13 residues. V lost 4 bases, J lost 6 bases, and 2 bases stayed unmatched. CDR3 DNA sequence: TGTGCCAGCAGTGGGCAGGGGGCCGGGGAGCTGTTTTTT. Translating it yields CASSGQGAGELFF.

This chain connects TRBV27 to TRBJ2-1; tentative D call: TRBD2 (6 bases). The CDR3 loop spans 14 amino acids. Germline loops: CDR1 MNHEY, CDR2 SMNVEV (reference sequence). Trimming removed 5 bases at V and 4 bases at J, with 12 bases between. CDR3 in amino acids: CASSPPGLYNEQFF. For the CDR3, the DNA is TGTGCCAGCAGTCCGCCGGGACTGTACAATGAGCAGTTCTTC.

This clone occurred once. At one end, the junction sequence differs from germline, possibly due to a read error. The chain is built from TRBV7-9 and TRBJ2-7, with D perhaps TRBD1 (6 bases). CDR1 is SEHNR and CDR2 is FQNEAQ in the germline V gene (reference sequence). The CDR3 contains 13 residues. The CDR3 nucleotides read TGTGCCAGCAGCTTAGTCCCCCGACAGGTCCAGAGTTTC. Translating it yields CASSLVPRQVQSF.

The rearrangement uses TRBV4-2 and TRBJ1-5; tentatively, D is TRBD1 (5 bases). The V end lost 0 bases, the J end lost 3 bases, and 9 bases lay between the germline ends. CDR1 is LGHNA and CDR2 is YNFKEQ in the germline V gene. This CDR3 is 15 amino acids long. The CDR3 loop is CASSQEYRLNQPQHF. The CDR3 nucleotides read TGTGCCAGCAGCCAAGAATACAGGCTCAATCAGCCCCAGCATTTT.

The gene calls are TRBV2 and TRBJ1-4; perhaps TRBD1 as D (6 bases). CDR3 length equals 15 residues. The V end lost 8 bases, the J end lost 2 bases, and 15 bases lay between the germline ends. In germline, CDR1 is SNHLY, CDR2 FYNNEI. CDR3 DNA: TGTGCCAGCTCCCGAGGGGGGTCCACTAATGAAAAACTGTTTTTT. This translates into CASSRGGSTNEKLFF.

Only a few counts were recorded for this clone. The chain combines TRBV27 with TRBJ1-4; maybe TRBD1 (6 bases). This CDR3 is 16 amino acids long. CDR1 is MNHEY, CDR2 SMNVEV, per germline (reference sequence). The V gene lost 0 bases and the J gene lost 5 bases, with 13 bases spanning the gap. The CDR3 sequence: CASSLSNPGTNEKLFF. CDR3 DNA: TGTGCCAGCAGTTTATCAAATCCGGGGACAAATGAAAAACTGTTTTTT.

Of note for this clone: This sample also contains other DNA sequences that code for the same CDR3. CDR3 region: CASSLGDTEAFF. In DNA, the CDR3 is TGCGCCAGCAGCCTGGGGGACACTGAAGCTTTCTTT. This chain joins TRBV5-1 and TRBJ1-1, with D perhaps matching TRBD1 (5 bases). Germline V gives CDR1 SGHRS, CDR2 YFSETQ. The length of the CDR3 is 12 residues. V was clipped by 4 bases and J by 3 bases, with 7 bases between them. Full variable domain (remainder filled in from reference TRBV5-1 and TRBJ1-1): KAGVTQTPRYLIKTRGQQVTLSCSPISGHRSVSWYQQTPGQGLQFLFEYFSETQRNKGNFPGRFSGRQFSNSRSEMNVSTLELGDSALYLCASSLGDTEAFFGQGTRLTVV.

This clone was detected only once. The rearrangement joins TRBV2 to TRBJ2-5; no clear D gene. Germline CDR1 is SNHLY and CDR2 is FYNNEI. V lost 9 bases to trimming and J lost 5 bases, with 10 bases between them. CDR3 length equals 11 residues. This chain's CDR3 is CASGLLETQYF. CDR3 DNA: TGTGCCAGTGGGCTTCTCGAGACCCAGTACTTC.

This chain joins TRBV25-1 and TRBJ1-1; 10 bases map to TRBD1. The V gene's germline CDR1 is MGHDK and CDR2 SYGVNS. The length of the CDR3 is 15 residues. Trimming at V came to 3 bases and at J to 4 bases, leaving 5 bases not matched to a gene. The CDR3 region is CASSDPGQGVTEAFF. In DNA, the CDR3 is TGTGCCAGCAGTGACCCCGGACAGGGGGTCACTGAAGCTTTCTTT.

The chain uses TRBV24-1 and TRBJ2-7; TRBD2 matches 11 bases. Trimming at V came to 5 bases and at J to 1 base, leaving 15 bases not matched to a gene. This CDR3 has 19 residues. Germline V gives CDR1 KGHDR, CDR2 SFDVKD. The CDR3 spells CATSAQGLVLAGVSYEQYF. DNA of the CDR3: TGTGCCACCAGTGCCCAAGGGTTGGTACTAGCGGGAGTTTCCTACGAGCAGTACTTC.

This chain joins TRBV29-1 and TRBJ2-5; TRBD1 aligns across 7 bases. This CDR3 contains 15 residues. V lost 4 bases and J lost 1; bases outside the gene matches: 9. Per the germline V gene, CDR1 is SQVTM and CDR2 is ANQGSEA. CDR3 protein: CSVVLLTGAQETQYF. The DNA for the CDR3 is TGCAGCGTTGTTTTACTTACAGGGGCCCAAGAGACCCAGTACTTC. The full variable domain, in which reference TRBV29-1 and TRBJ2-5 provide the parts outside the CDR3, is SAVISQKPSRDICQRGTSLTIQCQVDSQVTMMFWYRQQPGQSLTLIATANQGSEATYESGFVIDKFPISRPNLTFSTLTVSNMSPEDSSIYLCSVVLLTGAQETQYFGPGTRLLVL.

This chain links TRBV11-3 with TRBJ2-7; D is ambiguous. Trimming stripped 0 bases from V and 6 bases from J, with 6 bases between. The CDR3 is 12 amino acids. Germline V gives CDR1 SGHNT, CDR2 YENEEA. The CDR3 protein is CASSLDGREQYF. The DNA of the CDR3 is TGTGCCAGCAGCTTAGATGGGCGCGAGCAGTACTTC.

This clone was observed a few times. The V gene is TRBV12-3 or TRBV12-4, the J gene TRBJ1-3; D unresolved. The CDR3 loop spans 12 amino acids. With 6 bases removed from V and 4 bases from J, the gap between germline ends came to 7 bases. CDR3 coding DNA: TGTGCCAGCAGCGGAGTCGGAAACACCATATATTTT. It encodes CASSGVGNTIYF.

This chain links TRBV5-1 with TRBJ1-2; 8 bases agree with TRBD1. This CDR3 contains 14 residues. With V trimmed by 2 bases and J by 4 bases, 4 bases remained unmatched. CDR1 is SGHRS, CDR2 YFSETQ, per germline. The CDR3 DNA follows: TGCGCCAGCAGCTTCGCGGACAGGGCCTATGGCTACACCTTC. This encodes CASSFADRAYGYTF.

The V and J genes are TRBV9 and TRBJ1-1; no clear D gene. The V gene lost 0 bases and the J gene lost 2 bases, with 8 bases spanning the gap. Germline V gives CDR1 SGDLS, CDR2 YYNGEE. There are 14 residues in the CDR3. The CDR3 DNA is TGTGCCAGCAGCGTAGGGCAGGCCAACACTGAAGCTTTCTTT. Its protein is CASSVGQANTEAFF.

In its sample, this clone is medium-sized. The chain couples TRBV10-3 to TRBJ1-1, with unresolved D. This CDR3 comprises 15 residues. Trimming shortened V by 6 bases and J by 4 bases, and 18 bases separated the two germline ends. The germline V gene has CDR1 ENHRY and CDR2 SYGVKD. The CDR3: CAISLSSGIFTEAFF. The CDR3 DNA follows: TGTGCCATCAGCCTGAGTTCCGGGATATTCACTGAAGCTTTCTTT.

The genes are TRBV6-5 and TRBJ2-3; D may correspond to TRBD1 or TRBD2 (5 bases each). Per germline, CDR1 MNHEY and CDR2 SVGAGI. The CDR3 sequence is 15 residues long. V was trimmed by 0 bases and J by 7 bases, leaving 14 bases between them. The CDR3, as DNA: TGTGCCAGCAGTTACTCTACCGAGGGGAGCAATACGCAGTATTTT. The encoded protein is CASSYSTEGSNTQYF.

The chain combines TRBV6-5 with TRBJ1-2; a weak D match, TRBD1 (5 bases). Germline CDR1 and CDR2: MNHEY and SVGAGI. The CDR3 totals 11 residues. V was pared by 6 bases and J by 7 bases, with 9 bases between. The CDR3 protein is CASRGVSGYTF. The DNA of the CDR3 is TGTGCCAGCAGGGGGGTATCTGGCTACACCTTC.

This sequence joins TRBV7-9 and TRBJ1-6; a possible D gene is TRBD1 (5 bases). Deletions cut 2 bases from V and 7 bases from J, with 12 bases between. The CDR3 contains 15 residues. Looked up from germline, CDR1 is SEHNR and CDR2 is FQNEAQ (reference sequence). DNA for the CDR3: TGTGCCAGCAGCTTACGGGGGATGGGGAATTCACCCCTCCACTTT. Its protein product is CASSLRGMGNSPLHF.

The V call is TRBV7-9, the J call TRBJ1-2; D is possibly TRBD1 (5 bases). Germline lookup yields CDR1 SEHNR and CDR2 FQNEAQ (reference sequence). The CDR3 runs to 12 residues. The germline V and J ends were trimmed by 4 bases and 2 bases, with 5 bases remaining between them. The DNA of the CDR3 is TGTGCCAGCAGCTGGGGCAACTATGGCTACACCTTC. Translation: CASSWGNYGYTF.

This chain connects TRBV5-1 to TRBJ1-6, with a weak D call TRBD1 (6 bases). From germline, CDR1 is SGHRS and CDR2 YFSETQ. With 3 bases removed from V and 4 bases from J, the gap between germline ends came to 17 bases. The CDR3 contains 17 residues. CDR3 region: CASSSDSRPLYNSPLHF. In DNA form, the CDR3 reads TGCGCCAGCAGCTCGGACAGTCGCCCTCTTTATAATTCACCCCTCCACTTT.

The CDR3 protein is CASSLVPGVGANVLTF. In nucleotides, the CDR3 is TGCGCCAGCAGCTTGGTTCCGGGGGTAGGGGCCAACGTCCTGACTTTC. This chain joins TRBV5-1 and TRBJ2-6; tentative D call: TRBD2 (6 bases). CDR1 and CDR2 (germline): SGHRS, YFSETQ. CDR3 size: 16 residues. The ends were cut back, 0 bases at V and 4 bases at J, with 11 bases in the middle.

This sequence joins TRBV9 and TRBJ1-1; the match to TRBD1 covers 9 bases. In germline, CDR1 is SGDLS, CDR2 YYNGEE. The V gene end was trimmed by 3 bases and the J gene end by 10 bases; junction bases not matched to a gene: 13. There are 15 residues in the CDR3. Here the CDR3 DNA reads TGTGCCAGCAGCGACGGTGGGACAGGGTGGTCGAGAGCTTTCTTT. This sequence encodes CASSDGGTGWSRAFF.

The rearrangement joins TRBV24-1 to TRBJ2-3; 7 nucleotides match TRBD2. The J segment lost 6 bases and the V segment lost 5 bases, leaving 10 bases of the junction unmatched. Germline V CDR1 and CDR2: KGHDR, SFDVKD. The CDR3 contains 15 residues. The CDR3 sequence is CATSASGDNRDTQYF. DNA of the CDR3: TGTGCCACCAGTGCGAGCGGGGATAATAGGGATACGCAGTATTTT.